In this sample, the clone carrying this T cell receptor beta chain turned up a few times. The antigen is undetermined. The data derive from a study of T-cell reconstitution after alpha-beta-depleted transplantation in children. Broader study findings: Once a year had passed after transplant, T-cell counts and diversity came mostly from newly produced T cells.

CDR3 length: 14 residues. Looked up from germline, CDR1 is SQVTM and CDR2 is ANQGSEA. J was trimmed by 4 bases and V by 6 bases; bases with no gene match: 8. It was with unique molecular identifiers that the TCRbeta library was prepared. One entry per CDR3 protein results from TCRdb running MiXCR on the PCR reads. The table lists approximately 980,000 distinct CDR3 sequences, less than 30% of them singletons, with under 30% in the top ten. The material sequenced was PBMCs, mostly from graft donor cells, taken 360 days after TCRalphabeta/CD19-depleted stem cell transplant. This sequence originates from a boy under two years old who had a stem cell transplant for SCID, so the T cells may come from the graft donor. The chain has TRBV29-1 and TRBJ2-2; 7 bases are a match to TRBD1. This CDR3 reads CSVETGSGTGELFF. The CDR3 coding sequence is TGCAGCGTCGAGACAGGGTCAGGCACCGGGGAGCTGTTTTTT.